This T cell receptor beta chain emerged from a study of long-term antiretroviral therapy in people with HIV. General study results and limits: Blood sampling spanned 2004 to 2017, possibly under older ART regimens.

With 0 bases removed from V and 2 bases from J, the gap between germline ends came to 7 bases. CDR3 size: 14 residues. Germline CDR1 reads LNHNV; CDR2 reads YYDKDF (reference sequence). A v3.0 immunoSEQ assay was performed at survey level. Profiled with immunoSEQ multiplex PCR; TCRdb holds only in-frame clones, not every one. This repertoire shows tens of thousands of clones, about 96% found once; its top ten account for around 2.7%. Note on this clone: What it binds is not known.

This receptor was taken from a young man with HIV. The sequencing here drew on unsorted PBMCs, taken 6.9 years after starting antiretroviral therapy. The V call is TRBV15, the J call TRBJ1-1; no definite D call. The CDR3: CATSRDFRNTEAFF. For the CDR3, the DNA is TGTGCCACCAGCAGAGATTTTAGAAACACTGAAGCTTTCTTT. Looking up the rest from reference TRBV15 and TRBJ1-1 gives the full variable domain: DAMVIQNPRYQVTQFGKPVTLSCSQTLNHNVMYWYQQKSSQAPKLLFHYYDKDFNNEADTPDNFQSRRPNTSFCFLDIRSPGLGDTAMYLCATSRDFRNTEAFFGQGTRLTVV.